This T cell receptor beta chain comes out of a study of vaccination effects on CD4 cells after COVID-19 (dated 2022 in TCRdb). At the level of the whole study: Post-vaccine samples across the study were collected a median of 72 days after the second dose, with a range of 14 to 241. A total of roughly 9 COVID-19 convalescent patients and several SARS-CoV-2-naive healthy vaccine recipients were included in the full study. In both COVID-19 convalescent patients and infection-naive vaccine recipients, the study compared SARS-CoV-2 spike-specific CD4+ TCR repertoires from before mRNA vaccination with those from after it. Cultures from other donors in the study were sequenced using the Oncomine TCR Beta short-read assay on an Illumina iSeq 100.

In the ViraFEST assay, PBMC were stimulated with viral peptide pools, and TCR sequencing was then used to find antigen-specific CD4+ T cell clonotypes based on their expansion. After around eleven days of culture, CD4+ T cells were isolated with the EasySep CD4+ T cell isolation kit. Two doses of either the BNT162b2 or the mRNA-1273 mRNA SARS-CoV-2 vaccine were administered to participants. Negative nucleocapsid antibody results before and after vaccination confirmed that the healthy vaccine recipients had no prior SARS-CoV-2 infection. Each well held fewer than 2.5 million PBMC cultured in IMDM containing roughly 5.1% human AB serum, roughly 9.6 IU/ml IL-2 and gentamicin, along with around 11 ug/ml peptides. Half of the culture medium was replaced with fresh IL-2-containing medium on days 3 and 7. Unless noted otherwise, every peptide stimulation condition was cultured in triplicate wells. Using Ficoll-Paque Plus gradient centrifugation, PBMC were separated from whole blood and then either used fresh or cryopreserved at -140C. Overlapping peptide pools spanned the spike proteins of SARS-CoV-2 and the common cold coronaviruses HCoV-NL63, HCoV-OC43 and HCoV-229E. The QIAamp micro DNA kit was used to extract genomic DNA from the cultured CD4+ T cells.

The library was produced with the immunoSEQ multiplex PCR assay. DNA from the cultured and isolated CD4+ T cells underwent TCR beta CDR3 sequencing. Turning to the authors' computational methods: The analysis removed non-productive TCR sequences, trimmed reads to the CDR3 region, and retained only CDR3s that were 7 or more amino acids long. The MANAFEST web app was used to pick out antigen-specific clonotypes by comparing their expansion in peptide wells with that in reference cultures. To be called positive, a clone needed expansion at FDR<0.05 compared with the reference and with all other wells, an odds ratio greater than 5, and a frequency greater than 0.1% in two replicate wells. Cross-reactive clonotypes were defined as significantly expanded in SARS-CoV-2 spike wells and in at least one common cold coronavirus spike condition. CDR3 similarity was assessed by Levenshtein distance using the stringdist R package, and unrooted trees were constructed with ape in R 3.6.1. TCRdb carries this immuneACCESS record with in-frame sequences only. Its versions omit some clonotypes, under half of them owing to an unresolved V gene in the studies checked, with the rest unexplained. V and J calls and clone size are as listed in that table; D and trimming were resolved from the DNA. Here the sample has 25,000 to 30,000 clones; more than 65% occur a single time. The top ten clonotypes cover approximately 9.1% of the sample.

CDR1 and CDR2 were assigned from the germline V gene as WSHSY and SAAADI. V is shortened by 3 bases, J by 3 bases, and the region joining them spans 9 bases. Taken from cysteine to phenylalanine, the CDR3 has 14 residues. Here the CDR3 DNA is all that survives: 42 bases in frame from base 1. What the research found in general, with its limitations: The study was limited by a small number of convalescent patients, and early post-infection timepoints were lacking. Both infection-induced and vaccine-induced clones contracted markedly at late post-vaccination timepoints, which is consistent with waning T cell responses. Among healthy vaccine recipients, nearly all vaccine-induced clones were SARS-CoV-2 mono-reactive, and just 1 of 255 was cross-reactive with common cold coronaviruses.

This clone was found a few times. It has no known antigen specificity. Qualities for individual bases were not recorded, and no much larger clone is one base off. The TCR originated in a human donor who received a COVID-19 vaccine. Specimen: CD4+ T cells from PBMCs cultured with HCoV-NL63 spike peptides, collected after COVID-19 vaccination. The cell subset or site label, as the study defines it: HCoV-NL63 spike overlapping peptide pool stimulation. The chain was built from TRBV10-2 and TRBJ2-1, and TRBD1 may be the D gene, going by 5 matching bases. The nucleotide sequence reads as follows: TGCGCCAGCAGTGACTGGGGCGTCTACAATGAGCAGTTCTTC. Protein translation: CASSDWGVYNEQFF.